These 11 T cell receptor beta chains were all obtained from the same sample, sequenced in a study of T cell repertoires in cytomegalovirus infection. From the reads, TCRdb called clonotypes with MiXCR, one entry per CDR3 protein. Of about 830,000 distinct CDR3 sequences listed, 30% to 35% are singletons. Their recognized antigens are unknown. This sample comprised cultured CD8+ T cells from PBMCs, obtained from culture after CMV antigen stimulation. All receptors come from a human donor in good health (CMV status not recorded). Some clones in this sample may be carry-over from other donors' samples.

This clonotype occurred many times. The chain is built from TRBV7-3 and TRBJ2-6; D gene uncertain. Germline CDR1 is SGHTA and CDR2 is FQGTGA. This CDR3 spans 17 amino acids. V gave up 4 bases and J gave up 1 base, with 14 bases separating them. The CDR3 is CASSSSYDGSGANVLTF. For the CDR3, the DNA is TGTGCCAGCAGCTCGTCTTACGACGGGTCTGGGGCCAACGTCCTGACTTTC.

This clonotype was observed a handful of times. V is TRBV5-4 and J is TRBJ2-6; unclear D gene. V lost 0 bases and J lost 2, with 9 bases in between. The germline V gene encodes CDR1 SGHNT and CDR2 YYREEE (reference sequence). The CDR3 is 16 residues long. CDR3 region: CASSLVWGTGANVLTF. Written as DNA, the CDR3 is TGTGCCAGCAGCTTGGTTTGGGGAACTGGGGCCAACGTCCTGACTTTC.

This clonotype has a handful of counts. The chain has TRBV7-6 and TRBJ1-5; D is unresolved. Germline-derived CDR1 and CDR2 are SGHVS and FNYEAQ. Trimming took 5 bases from V and 0 from J, leaving 17 bases between them. The CDR3 is 17 residues long. Written as DNA, the CDR3 is TGTGCCAGCAGCCCGCAAGTGGGGATCAATAGCAATCAGCCCCAGCATTTT. This gives the protein CASSPQVGINSNQPQHF.

The CDR3 loop is CASSSGLAGFNEQFF. The DNA of the CDR3 is TGTGCCAGCAGCTCGGGACTAGCGGGGTTCAATGAGCAGTTCTTC. The gene calls are TRBV6-1 and TRBJ2-1, with TRBD2 matching 13 bases. CDR1 is MNHNS and CDR2 is SASEGT in the germline V gene. Trimming removed 6 bases from V and 6 bases from J; junction bases left unmatched: 5. CDR3 length: 15 amino acids.

The sample holds one count of this clonotype. The CDR3 is CASTSRAGGENEQFF. CDR3 DNA sequence: TGTGCCAGCACCTCCAGAGCGGGGGGGGAGAATGAGCAGTTCTTC. This chain joins TRBV2 and TRBJ2-1, with 10 bases identical to TRBD2. Losses at the gene ends were 7 bases for V and 7 bases for J; bases not matched to a gene: 10. Germline CDR1 reads SNHLY; CDR2 reads FYNNEI. The CDR3 loop spans 15 amino acids.

The CDR3 nucleotides read TGTGCCAGCAGTGACTTTACAGGGAACTATGGCTACACCTTC. Translated: CASSDFTGNYGYTF. This sequence joins TRBV6-6 and TRBJ1-2; D possibly corresponds to TRBD1 (6 bases). There are 14 residues in the CDR3. The V gene's germline CDR1 is MNHNY and CDR2 SVGAGI (reference sequence). The V end was cut by 5 bases, the J end by 2 bases, with 12 bases between.

This clonotype came up many times. The chain links TRBV7-9 to TRBJ2-1; 7 bases are a match to TRBD2. V gave up 5 bases and J gave up 11 bases; unmatched junction bases: 3. Germline loops: CDR1 SEHNR, CDR2 FQNEAQ (reference sequence). CDR3 length: 11 amino acids. The CDR3 nucleotides read TGTGCCAGCAGCCCACTAGCGCAGCAGTTCTTC. It is translated as CASSPLAQQFF.

In DNA form, the CDR3 reads TGTGCCAGCAGCTTAACCGGGACAGGGATCTTTACCTACGAGCAGTACTTC. The encoded protein is CASSLTGTGIFTYEQYF. The rearrangement joins TRBV5-5 to TRBJ2-7, with 9 bases matching TRBD1. Germline lookup yields CDR1 SGHKS and CDR2 YYEKEE (reference sequence). V was pared by 2 bases and J by 2 bases, with 11 bases of the junction left unmatched. This CDR3 has 17 amino acids.

J is TRBJ1-6 and V is TRBV7-9; possibly TRBD1 for D (5 bases). The V gene lost 6 bases and the J gene lost 5 bases, with 11 bases spanning the gap. Germline V gives CDR1 SEHNR, CDR2 FQNEAQ (reference sequence). The CDR3 covers 14 residues. CDR3 sequence (DNA): TGTGCCAGCAGTACCGGGACTAATAATTCACCCCTCCACTTT. As protein: CASSTGTNNSPLHF.

The rearrangement links TRBV5-5 to TRBJ1-2; 9 nucleotides align to TRBD1. Germline V gives CDR1 SGHKS, CDR2 YYEKEE (reference sequence). Trimming cost V 4 bases and J 3 bases; bases outside gene matches: 10. The CDR3 sequence is 16 residues long. CDR3 coding DNA: TGTGCCAGCAGCCCAAACAGGGGGCTAGACTACTATGGCTACACCTTC. Translation gives CASSPNRGLDYYGYTF.

Comment on this clonotype: A read error may account for a junction end that differs from germline. This chain links TRBV7-7 with TRBJ2-3; tentatively, D is TRBD1 (6 bases). Germline values: CDR1 SSHAT, CDR2 FNYEAQ (reference sequence). The CDR3 spans 15 residues. The CDR3 nucleotides are TGTGCTAGCAGCTTAGCAGACAGGATCACAGATACGCAGTATTTT. It specifies CASSLADRITDTQYF.